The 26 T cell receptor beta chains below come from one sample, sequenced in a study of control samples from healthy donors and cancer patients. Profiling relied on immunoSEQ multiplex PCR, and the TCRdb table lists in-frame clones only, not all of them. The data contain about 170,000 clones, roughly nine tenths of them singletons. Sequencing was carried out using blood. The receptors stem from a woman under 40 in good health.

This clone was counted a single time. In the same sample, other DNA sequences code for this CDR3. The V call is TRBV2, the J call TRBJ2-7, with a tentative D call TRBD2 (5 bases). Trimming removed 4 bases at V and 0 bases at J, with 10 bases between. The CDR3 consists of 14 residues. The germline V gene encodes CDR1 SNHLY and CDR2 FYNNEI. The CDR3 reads CASSVAPSSYEQYF. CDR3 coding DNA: TGTGCCAGCAGTGTAGCGCCGAGCTCCTACGAGCAGTACTTC.

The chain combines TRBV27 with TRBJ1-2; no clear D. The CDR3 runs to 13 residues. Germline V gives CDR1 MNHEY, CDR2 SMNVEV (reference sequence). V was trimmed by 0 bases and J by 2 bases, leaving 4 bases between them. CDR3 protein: CASSLSGNYGYTF. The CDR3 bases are TGTGCCAGCAGTTTATCAGGGAACTATGGCTACACCTTC.

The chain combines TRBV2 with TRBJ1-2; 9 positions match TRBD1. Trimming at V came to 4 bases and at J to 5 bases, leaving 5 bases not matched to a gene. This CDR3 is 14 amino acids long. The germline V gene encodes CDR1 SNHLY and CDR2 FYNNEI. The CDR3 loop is CASSGQGVGYGYTF. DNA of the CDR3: TGTGCCAGCAGTGGACAGGGGGTTGGGTATGGCTACACCTTC. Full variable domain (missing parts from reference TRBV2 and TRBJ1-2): EPEVTQTPSHQVTQMGQEVILRCVPISNHLYFYWYRQILGQKVEFLVSFYNNEISEKSEIFDDQFSVERPDGSNFTLKIRSTKLEDSAMYFCASSGQGVGYGYTFGSGTRLTVV.

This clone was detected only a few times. CDR3 coding DNA: TGTGCCTGGGGACAGGGCGGGAAGACCCAGTACTTC. Encoded protein: CAWGQGGKTQYF. This rearrangement joins TRBV30 to TRBJ2-5, with 8 bases aligning to TRBD1. J lost 6 bases, V lost 5 bases, and 5 bases had no gene match. CDR1 is GTSNPN and CDR2 is SVGIG in the germline V gene (reference sequence). The CDR3 spans 12 residues.

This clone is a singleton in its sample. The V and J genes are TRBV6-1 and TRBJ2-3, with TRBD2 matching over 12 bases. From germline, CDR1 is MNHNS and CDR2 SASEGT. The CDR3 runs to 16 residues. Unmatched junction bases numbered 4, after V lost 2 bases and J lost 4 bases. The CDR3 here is CASSERLAGVADTQYF. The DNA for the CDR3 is TGTGCCAGCAGTGAAAGACTAGCGGGGGTGGCAGATACGCAGTATTTT.

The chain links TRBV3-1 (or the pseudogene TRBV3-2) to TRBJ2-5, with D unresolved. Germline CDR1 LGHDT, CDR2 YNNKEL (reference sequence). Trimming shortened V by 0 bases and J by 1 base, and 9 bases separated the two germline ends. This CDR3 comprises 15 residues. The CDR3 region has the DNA TGTGCCAGCAGCCAAGAGGGTAGGGCCCAAGAGACCCAGTACTTC. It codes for CASSQEGRAQETQYF.

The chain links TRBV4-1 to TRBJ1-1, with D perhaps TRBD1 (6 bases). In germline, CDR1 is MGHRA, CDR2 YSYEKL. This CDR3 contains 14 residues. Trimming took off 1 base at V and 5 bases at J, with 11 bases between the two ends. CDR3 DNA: TGCGCCAGCAGCCAAGCCAACAGGGTAACTGAAGCTTTCTTT. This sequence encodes CASSQANRVTEAFF.

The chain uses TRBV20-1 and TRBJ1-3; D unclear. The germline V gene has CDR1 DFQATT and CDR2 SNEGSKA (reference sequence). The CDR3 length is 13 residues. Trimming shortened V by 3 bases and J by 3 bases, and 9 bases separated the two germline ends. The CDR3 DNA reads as TGCAGTGCTAGTAAGGGCGGTGGAAACACCATATATTTT. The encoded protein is CSASKGGGNTIYF.

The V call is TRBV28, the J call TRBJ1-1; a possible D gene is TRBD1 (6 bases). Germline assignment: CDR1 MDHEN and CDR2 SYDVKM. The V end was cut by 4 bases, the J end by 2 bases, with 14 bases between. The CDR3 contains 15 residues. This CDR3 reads CASSSGQPGNTEAFF. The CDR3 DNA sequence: TGTGCCAGCAGTTCCGGACAGCCAGGAAACACTGAAGCTTTCTTT. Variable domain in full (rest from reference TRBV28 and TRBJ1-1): DVKVTQSSRYLVKRTGEKVFLECVQDMDHENMFWYRQDPGLGLRLIYFSYDVKMKEKGDIPEGYSVSREKKERFSLILESASTNQTSMYLCASSSGQPGNTEAFFGQGTRLTVV.

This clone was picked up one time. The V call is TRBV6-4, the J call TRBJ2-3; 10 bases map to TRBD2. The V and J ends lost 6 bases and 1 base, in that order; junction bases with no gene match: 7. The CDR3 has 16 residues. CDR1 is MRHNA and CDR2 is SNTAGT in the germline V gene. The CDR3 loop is CASSNSGGSRTDTQYF. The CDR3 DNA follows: TGTGCCAGCAGCAATAGCGGGGGGTCCCGCACAGATACGCAGTATTTT.

The CDR3 nucleotides are TGTGCCAGCAGTTTATACAGGGGAGAAGGAACTGAAGCTTTCTTT. Its protein is CASSLYRGEGTEAFF. This chain links TRBV28 with TRBJ1-1, with TRBD1 matching 7 bases. There are 15 residues in the CDR3. Germline V gene sequence: CDR1 MDHEN, CDR2 SYDVKM. V trimming: 1 base; J trimming: 5 bases; junction bases outside the gene matches: 7.

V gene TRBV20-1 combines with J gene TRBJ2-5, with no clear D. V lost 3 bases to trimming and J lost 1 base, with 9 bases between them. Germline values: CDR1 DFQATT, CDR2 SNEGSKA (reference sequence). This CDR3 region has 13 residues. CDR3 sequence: CSASLNSQETQYF. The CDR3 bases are TGCAGTGCTAGTTTAAACAGCCAAGAGACCCAGTACTTC.

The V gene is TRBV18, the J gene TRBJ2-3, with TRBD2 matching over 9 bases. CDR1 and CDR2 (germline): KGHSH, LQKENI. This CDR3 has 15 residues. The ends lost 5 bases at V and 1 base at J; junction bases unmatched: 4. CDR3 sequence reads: CASSTVAGGTDTQYF. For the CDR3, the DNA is TGTGCCAGCTCAACGGTAGCGGGAGGCACAGATACGCAGTATTTT.

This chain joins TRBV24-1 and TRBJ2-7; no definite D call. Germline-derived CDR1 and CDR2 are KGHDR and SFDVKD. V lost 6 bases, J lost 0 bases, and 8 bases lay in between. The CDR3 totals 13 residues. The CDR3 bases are TGTGCCACCAGTCCCAGGAGCTCCTACGAGCAGTACTTC. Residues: CATSPRSSYEQYF.

The CDR3 loop is CASSRSTGTSPHNEQFF. CDR3 nucleotide sequence: TGTGCCAGCTCGCGAAGTACCGGGACTAGCCCACACAATGAGCAGTTCTTC. This chain links TRBV18 with TRBJ2-1, with 9 bases lining up with TRBD2. This CDR3 has 17 amino acids. The V segment lost 6 bases and the J segment 5 bases; nucleotides outside the gene matches: 14. Germline loops: CDR1 KGHSH, CDR2 LQKENI.

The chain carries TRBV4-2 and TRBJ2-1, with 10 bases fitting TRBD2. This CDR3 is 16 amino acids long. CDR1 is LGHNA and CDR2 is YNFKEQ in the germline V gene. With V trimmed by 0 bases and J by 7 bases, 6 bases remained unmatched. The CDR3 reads CASSQERAGGPNEQFF. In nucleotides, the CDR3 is TGTGCCAGCAGCCAAGAACGAGCGGGAGGGCCGAATGAGCAGTTCTTC.

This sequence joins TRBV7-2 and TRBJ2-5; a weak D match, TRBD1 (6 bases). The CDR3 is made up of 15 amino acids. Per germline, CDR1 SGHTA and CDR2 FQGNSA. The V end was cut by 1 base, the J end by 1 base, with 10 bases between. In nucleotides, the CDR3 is TGTGCCAGCAGCTTAGTCTGGGGGCGCCAAGAGACCCAGTACTTC. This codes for CASSLVWGRQETQYF.

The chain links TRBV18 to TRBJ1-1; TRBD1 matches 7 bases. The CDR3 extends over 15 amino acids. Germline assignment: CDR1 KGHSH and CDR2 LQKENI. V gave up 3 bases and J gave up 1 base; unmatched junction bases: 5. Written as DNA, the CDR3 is TGTGCCAGCTCACCTAGACAGGGTTGGAACACTGAAGCTTTCTTT. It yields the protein CASSPRQGWNTEAFF. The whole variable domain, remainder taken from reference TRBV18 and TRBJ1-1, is NAGVMQNPRHLVRRRGQEARLRCSPMKGHSHVYWYRQLPEEGLKFMVYLQKENIIDESGMPKERFSAEFPKEGPSILRIQQVVRGDSAAYFCASSPRQGWNTEAFFGQGTRLTVV.

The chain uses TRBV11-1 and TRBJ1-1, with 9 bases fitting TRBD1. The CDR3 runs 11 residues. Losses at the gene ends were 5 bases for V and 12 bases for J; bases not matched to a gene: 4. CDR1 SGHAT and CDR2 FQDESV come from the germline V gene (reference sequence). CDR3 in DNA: TGTGCCAGCAGCCGGGACAGGGTGACTTTCTTT. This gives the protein CASSRDRVTFF.

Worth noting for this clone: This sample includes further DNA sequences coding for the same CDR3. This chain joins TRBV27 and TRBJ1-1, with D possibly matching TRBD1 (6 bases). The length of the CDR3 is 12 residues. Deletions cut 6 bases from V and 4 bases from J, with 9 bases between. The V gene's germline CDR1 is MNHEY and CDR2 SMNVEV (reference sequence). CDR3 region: CASSPTGTEAFF. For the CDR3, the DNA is TGTGCCAGCAGCCCGACAGGCACTGAAGCTTTCTTT.

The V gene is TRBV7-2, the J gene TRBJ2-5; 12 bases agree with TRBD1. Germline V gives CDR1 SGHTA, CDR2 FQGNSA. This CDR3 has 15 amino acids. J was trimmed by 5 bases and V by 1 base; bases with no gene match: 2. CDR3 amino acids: CASSLGGTGGETQYF. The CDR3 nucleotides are TGTGCCAGCAGCTTAGGCGGGACAGGGGGCGAGACCCAGTACTTC. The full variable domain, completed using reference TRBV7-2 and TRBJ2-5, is GAGVSQSPSNKVTEKGKDVELRCDPISGHTALYWYRQSLGQGLEFLIYFQGNSAPDKSGLPSDRFSAERTGGSVSTLTIQRTQQEDSAVYLCASSLGGTGGETQYFGPGTRLLVL.

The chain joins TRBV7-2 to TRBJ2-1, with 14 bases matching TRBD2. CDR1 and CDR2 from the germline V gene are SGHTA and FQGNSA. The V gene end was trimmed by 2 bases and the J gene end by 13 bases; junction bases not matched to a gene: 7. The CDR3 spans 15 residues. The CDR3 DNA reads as TGTGCCAGCAGCTTACCGACTAGCGGGAGGGCCGAACAGTTCTTC. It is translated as CASSLPTSGRAEQFF.

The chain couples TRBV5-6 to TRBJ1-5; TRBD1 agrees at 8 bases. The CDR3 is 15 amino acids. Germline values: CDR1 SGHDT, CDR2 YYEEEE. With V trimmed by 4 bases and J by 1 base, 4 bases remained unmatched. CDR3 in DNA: TGTGCCAGCAGCAAGCAGGGGGCGAGCAATCAGCCCCAGCATTTT. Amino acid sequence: CASSKQGASNQPQHF.

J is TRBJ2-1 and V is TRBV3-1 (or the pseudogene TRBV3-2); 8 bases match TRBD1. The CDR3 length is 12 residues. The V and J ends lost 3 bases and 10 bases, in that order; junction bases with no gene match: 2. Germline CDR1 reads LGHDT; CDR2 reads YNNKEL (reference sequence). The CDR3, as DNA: TGTGCCAGCAGCCACCCAGGGGGCGAGCAGTTCTTC. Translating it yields CASSHPGGEQFF.

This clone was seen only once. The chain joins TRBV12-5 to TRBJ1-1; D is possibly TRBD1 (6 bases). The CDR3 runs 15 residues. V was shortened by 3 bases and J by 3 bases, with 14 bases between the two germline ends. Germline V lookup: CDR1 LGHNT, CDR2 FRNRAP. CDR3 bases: TGTGCTAGTGGTTTAAAGGGGGGGGCGTACACTGAAGCTTTCTTT. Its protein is CASGLKGGAYTEAFF.

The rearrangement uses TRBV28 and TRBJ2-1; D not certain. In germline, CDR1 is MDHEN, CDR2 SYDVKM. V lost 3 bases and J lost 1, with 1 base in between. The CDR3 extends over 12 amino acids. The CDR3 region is CASSLSYNEQFF. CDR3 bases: TGTGCCAGCAGTTTGTCCTACAATGAGCAGTTCTTC.